This TCR beta chain is from a study of blood T cell repertoires in COVID-19. Across the study: Whether acute or convalescent, the COVID-19 samples came from the United States, Italy and Spain. PBMCs, B-cell-depleted T cells, or T cells provided the cDNA or gDNA that made up the material.

Produced via immunoSEQ multiplex PCR; TCRdb's table is partial and in-frame only. Here the sample spans 120,000 to 150,000 clones, around 84% being singletons. This clonotype was sampled from a human donor in a cohort sampled during active COVID-19. Material: peripheral blood.

CDR3 in amino acids: CASSMGQGEETQYF. In nucleotides, the CDR3 is TGCGCCAGCTCGATGGGACAGGGGGAAGAGACCCAGTACTTC. V gene TRBV5-1 combines with J gene TRBJ2-5; 11 bases match TRBD1. CDR1 and CDR2 (germline): SGHRS, YFSETQ. V shed 7 bases, J shed 3 bases, and the junction held 5 bases outside the gene matches. This CDR3 contains 14 residues.